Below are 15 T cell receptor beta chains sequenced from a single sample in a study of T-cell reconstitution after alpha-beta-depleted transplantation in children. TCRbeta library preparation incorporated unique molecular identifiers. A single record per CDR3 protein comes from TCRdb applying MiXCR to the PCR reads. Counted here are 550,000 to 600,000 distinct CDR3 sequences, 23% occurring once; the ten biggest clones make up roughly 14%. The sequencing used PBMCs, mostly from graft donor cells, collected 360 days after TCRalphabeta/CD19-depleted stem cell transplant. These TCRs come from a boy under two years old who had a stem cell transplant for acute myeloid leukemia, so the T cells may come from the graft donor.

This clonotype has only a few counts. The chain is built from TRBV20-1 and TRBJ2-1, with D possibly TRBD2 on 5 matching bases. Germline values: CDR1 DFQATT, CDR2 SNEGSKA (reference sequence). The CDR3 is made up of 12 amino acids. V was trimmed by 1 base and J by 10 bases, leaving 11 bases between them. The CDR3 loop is CSARAGFREQFF. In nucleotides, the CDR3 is TGCAGTGCTAGAGCGGGGTTTAGGGAGCAGTTCTTC.

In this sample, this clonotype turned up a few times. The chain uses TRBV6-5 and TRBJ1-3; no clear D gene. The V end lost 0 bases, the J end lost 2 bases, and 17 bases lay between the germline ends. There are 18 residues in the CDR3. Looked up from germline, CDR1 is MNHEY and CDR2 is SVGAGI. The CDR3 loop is CASSYSWGGRYTGNTIYF. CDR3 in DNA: TGTGCCAGCAGTTACTCCTGGGGAGGCCGGTACACTGGAAACACCATATATTTT.

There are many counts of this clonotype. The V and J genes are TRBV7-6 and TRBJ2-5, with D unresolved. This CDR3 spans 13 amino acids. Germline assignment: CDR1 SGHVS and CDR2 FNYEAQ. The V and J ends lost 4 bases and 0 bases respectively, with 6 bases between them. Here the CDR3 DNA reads TGTGCCAGCAGCTCGACGTACCAAGAGACCCAGTACTTC. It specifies CASSSTYQETQYF. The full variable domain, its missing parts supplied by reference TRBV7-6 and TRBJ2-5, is GAGVSQSPRYKVTKRGQDVALRCDPISGHVSLYWYRQALGQGPEFLTYFNYEAQQDKSGLPNDRFSAERPEGSISTLTIQRTEQRDSAMYRCASSSTYQETQYFGPGTRLLVL.

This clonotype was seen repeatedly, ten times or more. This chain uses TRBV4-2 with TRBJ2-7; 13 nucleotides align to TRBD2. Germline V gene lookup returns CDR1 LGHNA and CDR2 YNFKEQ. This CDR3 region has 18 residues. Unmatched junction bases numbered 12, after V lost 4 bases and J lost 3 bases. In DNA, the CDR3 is TGTGCCAGCAGCCCAAGATGGACTAGCGGGGGCCAGTTCTACGAGCAGTACTTC. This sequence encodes CASSPRWTSGGQFYEQYF.

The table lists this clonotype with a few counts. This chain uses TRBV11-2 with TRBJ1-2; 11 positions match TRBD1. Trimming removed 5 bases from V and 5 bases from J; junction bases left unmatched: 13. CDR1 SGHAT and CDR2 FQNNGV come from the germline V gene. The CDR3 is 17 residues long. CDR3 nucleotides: TGTGCCAGCAGCCGCACCGGGACAGGGGGTTCAATTTATGGCTACACCTTC. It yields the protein CASSRTGTGGSIYGYTF. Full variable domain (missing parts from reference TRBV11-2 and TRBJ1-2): EAGVAQSPRYKIIEKRQSVAFWCNPISGHATLYWYQQILGQGPKLLIQFQNNGVVDDSQLPKDRFSAERLKGVDSTLKIQPAKLEDSAVYLCASSRTGTGGSIYGYTFGSGTRLTVV.

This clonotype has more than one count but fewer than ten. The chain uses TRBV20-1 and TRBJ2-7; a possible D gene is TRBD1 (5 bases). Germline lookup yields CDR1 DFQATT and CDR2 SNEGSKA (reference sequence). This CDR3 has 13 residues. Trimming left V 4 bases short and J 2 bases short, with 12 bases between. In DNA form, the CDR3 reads TGCAGTGCTAACCGGGCAGGGACCTACGAGCAGTACGTC. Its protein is CSANRAGTYEQYV.

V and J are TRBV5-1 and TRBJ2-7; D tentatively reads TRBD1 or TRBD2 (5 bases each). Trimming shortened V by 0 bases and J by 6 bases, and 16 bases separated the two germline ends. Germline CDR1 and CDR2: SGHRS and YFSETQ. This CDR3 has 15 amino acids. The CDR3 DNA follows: TGCGCCAGCAGCTTGGTGAGGGGCGCTTCTGTCGAGCAGTACTTC. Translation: CASSLVRGASVEQYF.

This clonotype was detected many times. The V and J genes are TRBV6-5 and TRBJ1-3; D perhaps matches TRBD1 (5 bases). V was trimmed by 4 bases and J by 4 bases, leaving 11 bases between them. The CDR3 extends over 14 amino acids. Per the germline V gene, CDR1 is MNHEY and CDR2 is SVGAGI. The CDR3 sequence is CASSSSEGGNTIYF. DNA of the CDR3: TGTGCCAGCAGTTCCAGCGAGGGGGGAAACACCATATATTTT.

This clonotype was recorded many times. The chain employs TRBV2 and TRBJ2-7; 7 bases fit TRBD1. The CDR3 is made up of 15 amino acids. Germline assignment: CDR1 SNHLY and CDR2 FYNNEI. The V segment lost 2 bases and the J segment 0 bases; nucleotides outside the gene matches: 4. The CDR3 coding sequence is TGTGCCAGCAGTGAAAGCAGGGGGTCCTCCTACGAGCAGTACTTC. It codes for CASSESRGSSYEQYF.

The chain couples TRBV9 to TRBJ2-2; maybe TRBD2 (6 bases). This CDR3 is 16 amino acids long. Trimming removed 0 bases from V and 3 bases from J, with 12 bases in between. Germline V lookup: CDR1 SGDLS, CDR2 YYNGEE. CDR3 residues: CASSVESGLHTGELFF. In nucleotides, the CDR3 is TGTGCCAGCAGCGTAGAATCGGGACTTCACACCGGGGAGCTGTTTTTT.

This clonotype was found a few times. The CDR3 DNA follows: TGTGCCAGCAGTCCACTGGCCCACCAAGAGACCCAGTACTTC. Amino acids: CASSPLAHQETQYF. The chain is built from TRBV28 and TRBJ2-5; D is unclear. CDR3 length: 14 amino acids. CDR1 is MDHEN, CDR2 SYDVKM, per germline. V was cut by 5 bases and J by 0 bases, with 10 bases left in between.

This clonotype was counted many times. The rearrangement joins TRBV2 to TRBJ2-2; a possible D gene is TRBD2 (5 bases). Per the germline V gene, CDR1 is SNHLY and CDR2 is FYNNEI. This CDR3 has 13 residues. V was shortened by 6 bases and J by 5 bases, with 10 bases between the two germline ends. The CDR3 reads CASRGRVTGELFF. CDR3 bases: TGTGCCAGCAGGGGGAGAGTAACCGGGGAGCTGTTTTTT.

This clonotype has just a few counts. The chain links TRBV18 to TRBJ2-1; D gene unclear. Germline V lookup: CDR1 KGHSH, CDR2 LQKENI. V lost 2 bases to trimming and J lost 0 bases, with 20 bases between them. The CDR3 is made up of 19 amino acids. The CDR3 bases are TGTGCCAGCTCACCAAGGACGGCACCCACGCAGAACTCCTACAATGAGCAGTTCTTC. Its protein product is CASSPRTAPTQNSYNEQFF.

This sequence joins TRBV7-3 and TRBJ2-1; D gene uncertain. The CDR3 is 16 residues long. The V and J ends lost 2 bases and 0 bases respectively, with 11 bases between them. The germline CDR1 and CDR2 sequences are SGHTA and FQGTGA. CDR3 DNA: TGTGCCAGCAGCTTATTGGGCTACCCCTCCTACAATGAGCAGTTCTTC. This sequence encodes CASSLLGYPSYNEQFF.

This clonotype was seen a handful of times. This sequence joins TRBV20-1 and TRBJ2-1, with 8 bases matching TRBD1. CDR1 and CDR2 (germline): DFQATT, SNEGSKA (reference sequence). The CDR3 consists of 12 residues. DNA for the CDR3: TGCAGCGGACAGGGTCCGTTCAATGAGCAGTTCTTC. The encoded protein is CSGQGPFNEQFF.